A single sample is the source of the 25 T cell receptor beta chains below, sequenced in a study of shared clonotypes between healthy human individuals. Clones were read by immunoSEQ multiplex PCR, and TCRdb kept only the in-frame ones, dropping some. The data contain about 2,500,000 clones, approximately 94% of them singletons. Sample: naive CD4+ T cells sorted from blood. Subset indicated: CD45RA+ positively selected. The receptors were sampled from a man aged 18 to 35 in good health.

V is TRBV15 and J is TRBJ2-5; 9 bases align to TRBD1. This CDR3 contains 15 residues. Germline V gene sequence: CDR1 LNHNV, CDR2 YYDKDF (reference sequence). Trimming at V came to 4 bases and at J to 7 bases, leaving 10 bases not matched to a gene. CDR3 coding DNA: TGTGCCACCAGCACAGTCTTGGGACAGGGTGGGACCCAGTACTTC. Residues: CATSTVLGQGGTQYF. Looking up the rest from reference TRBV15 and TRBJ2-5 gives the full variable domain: DAMVIQNPRYQVTQFGKPVTLSCSQTLNHNVMYWYQQKSSQAPKLLFHYYDKDFNNEADTPDNFQSRRPNTSFCFLDIRSPGLGDTAMYLCATSTVLGQGGTQYFGPGTRLLVL.

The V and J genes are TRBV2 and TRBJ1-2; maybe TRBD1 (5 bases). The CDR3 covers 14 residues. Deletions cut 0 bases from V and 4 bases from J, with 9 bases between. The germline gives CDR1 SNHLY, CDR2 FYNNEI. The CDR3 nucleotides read TGTGCCAGCAGTGAAGCGGGACGGAGCTATGGCTACACCTTC. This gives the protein CASSEAGRSYGYTF.

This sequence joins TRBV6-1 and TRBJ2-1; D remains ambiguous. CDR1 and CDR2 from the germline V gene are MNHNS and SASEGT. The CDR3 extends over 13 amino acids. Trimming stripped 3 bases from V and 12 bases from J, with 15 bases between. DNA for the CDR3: TGTGCCAGCAGTGATGTGAGCTTCAGTGGGCAGTTCTTC. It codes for CASSDVSFSGQFF.

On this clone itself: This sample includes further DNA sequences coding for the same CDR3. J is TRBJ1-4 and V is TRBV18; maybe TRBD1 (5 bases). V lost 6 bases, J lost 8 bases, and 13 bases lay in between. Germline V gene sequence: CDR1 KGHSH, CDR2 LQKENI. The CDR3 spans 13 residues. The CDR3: CASSTGLGEKLFF. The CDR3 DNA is TGTGCCAGCTCTACGGGACTTGGGGAAAAACTGTTTTTT.

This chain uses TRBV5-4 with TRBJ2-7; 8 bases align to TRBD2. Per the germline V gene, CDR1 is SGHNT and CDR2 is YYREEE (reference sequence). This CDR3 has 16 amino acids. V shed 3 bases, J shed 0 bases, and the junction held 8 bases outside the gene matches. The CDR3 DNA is TGTGCCAGCAGCTCCTCGGAGCGGGAGAGCTCCTACGAGCAGTACTTC. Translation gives CASSSSERESSYEQYF.

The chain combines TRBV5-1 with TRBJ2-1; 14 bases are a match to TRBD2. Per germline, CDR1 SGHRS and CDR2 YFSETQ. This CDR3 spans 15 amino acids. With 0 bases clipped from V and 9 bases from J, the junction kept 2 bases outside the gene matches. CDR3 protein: CASSLGGLAGVEQFF. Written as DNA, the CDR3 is TGCGCCAGCAGCTTGGGGGGACTAGCGGGAGTTGAGCAGTTCTTC.

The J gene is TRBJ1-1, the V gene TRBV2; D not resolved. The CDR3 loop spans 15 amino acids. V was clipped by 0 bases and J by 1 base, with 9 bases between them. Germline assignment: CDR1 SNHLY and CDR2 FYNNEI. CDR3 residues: CASSEALVRNTEAFF. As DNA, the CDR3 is TGTGCCAGCAGTGAAGCGCTTGTCAGGAACACTGAAGCTTTCTTT.

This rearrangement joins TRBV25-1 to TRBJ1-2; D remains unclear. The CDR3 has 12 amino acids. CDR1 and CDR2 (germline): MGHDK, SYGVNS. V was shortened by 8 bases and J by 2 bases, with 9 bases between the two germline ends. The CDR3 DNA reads TGTGCCAGCCGAGATGGGAACTATGGCTACACCTTC. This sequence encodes CASRDGNYGYTF.

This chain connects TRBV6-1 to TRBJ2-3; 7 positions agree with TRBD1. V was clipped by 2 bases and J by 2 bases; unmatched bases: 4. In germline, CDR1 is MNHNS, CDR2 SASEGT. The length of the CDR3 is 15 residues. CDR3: CASSESGTATDTQYF. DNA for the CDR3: TGTGCCAGCAGTGAATCGGGGACAGCCACAGATACGCAGTATTTT.

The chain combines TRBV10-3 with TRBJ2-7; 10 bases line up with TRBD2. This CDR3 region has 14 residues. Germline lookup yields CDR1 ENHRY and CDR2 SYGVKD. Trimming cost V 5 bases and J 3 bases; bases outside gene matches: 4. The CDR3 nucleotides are TGTGCCATCAGTCTAGCGGGAGAGGGCTACGAGCAGTACTTC. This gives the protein CAISLAGEGYEQYF.

The CDR3 loop reads CASSYKQGVFSGEQYF. In DNA, the CDR3 is TGTGCCAGCAGTTATAAACAGGGCGTTTTCTCGGGCGAGCAGTACTTC. The chain couples TRBV6-5 to TRBJ2-7; D perhaps matches TRBD1 (6 bases). CDR1 and CDR2 (germline): MNHEY, SVGAGI. This CDR3 is 16 amino acids long. V was cut by 3 bases and J by 6 bases, with 21 bases left in between.

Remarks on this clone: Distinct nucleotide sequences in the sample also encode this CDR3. Here the CDR3 DNA reads TGTGCCAGCAGTGGGCGGGGGGAGCAGTACTTC. Encoded protein: CASSGRGEQYF. The chain links TRBV6-1 to TRBJ2-7; TRBD2 matches at 7 bases. Trimming took 4 bases from V and 7 from J; bases not matched to a gene: 1. Germline CDR1 reads MNHNS; CDR2 reads SASEGT. The CDR3 covers 11 residues.

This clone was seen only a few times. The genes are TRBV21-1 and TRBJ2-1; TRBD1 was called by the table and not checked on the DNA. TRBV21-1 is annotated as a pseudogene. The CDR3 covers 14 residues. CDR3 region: CASMGQGLYNEQFF. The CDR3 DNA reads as TGTGCCAGCATGGGACAGGGGCTATACAATGAGCAGTTCTTC.

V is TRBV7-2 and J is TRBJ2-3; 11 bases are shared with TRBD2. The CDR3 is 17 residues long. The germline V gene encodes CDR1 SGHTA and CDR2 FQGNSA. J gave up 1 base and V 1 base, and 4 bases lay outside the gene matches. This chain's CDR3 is CASSLDLAGGRTDTQYF. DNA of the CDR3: TGTGCCAGCAGCTTAGACCTAGCGGGGGGTCGCACAGATACGCAGTATTTT.

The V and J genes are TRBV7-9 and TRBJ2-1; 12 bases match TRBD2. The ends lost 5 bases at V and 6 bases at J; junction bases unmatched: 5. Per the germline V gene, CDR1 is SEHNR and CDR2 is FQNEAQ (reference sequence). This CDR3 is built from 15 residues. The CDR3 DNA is TGTGCCAGCAGCCCAGGACTAGCGGGAACCAATGAGCAGTTCTTC. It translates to CASSPGLAGTNEQFF.

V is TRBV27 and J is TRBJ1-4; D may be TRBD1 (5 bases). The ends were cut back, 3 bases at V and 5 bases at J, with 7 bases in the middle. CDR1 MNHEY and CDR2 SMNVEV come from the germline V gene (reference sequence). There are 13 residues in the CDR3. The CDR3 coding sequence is TGTGCCAGCAGTTTGAGACAGAATGAAAAACTGTTTTTT. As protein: CASSLRQNEKLFF.

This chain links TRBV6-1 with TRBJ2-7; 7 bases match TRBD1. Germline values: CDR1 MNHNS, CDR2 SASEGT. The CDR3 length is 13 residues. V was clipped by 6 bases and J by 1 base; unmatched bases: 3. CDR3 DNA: TGTGCCAGCAGAGGCAGGGGGTCCTACGAGCAGTACTTC. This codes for CASRGRGSYEQYF.

The CDR3 coding sequence is TGTGCCAGCGCCCGGGACAATGGTGGCTACACCTTC. Translating gives CASARDNGGYTF. The chain has TRBV18 and TRBJ1-2; possible D gene TRBD1, 6 bases. V was cut by 8 bases and J by 7 bases, with 14 bases left in between. The V gene's germline CDR1 is KGHSH and CDR2 LQKENI. The CDR3 is made up of 12 amino acids.

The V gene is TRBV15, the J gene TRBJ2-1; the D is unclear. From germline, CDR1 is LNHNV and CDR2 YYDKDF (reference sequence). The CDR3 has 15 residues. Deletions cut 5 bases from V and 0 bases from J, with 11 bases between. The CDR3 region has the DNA TGTGCCACCAGCTTGGACCTGAGCTCCTACAATGAGCAGTTCTTC. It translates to CATSLDLSSYNEQFF.

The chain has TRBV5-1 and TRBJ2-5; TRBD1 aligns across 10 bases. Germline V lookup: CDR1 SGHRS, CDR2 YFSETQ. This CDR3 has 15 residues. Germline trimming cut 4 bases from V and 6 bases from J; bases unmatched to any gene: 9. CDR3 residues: CASSIGTGVEQTQYF. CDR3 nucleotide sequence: TGCGCCAGCAGCATAGGGACAGGGGTCGAGCAGACCCAGTACTTC.

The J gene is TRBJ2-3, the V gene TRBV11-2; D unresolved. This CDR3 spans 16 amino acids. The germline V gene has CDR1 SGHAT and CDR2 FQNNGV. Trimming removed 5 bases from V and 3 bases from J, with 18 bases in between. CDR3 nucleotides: TGTGCCAGCAGCCTCAGCTTAGGGCTGGGGACAGATACGCAGTATTTT. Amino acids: CASSLSLGLGTDTQYF. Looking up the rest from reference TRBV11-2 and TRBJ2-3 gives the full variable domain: EAGVAQSPRYKIIEKRQSVAFWCNPISGHATLYWYQQILGQGPKLLIQFQNNGVVDDSQLPKDRFSAERLKGVDSTLKIQPAKLEDSAVYLCASSLSLGLGTDTQYFGPGTRLTVL.

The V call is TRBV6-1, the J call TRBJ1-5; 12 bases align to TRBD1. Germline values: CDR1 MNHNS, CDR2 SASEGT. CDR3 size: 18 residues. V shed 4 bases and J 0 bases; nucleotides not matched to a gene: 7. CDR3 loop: CASSAGTGGFYSNQPQHF. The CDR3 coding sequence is TGTGCCAGCAGTGCGGGGACAGGGGGCTTTTATAGCAATCAGCCCCAGCATTTT.

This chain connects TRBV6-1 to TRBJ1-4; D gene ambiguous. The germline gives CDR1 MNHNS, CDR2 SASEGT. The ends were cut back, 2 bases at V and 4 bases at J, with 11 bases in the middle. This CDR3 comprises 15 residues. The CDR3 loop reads CASSEKGSFNEKLFF. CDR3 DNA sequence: TGTGCCAGCAGTGAAAAGGGCAGCTTTAATGAAAAACTGTTTTTT.

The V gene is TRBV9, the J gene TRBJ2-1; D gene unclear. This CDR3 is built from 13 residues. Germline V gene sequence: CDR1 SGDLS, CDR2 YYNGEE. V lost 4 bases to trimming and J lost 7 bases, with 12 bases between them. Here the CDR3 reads CASSTNSRNEQFF. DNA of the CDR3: TGTGCCAGCAGCACAAACTCTAGGAATGAGCAGTTCTTC.

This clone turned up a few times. CDR3 DNA: TGTGCCAGCAGCGTCATTGGTAGGGGGTCGGATGGCTACACCTTC. This sequence encodes CASSVIGRGSDGYTF. The V gene is TRBV9, the J gene TRBJ1-2, with D perhaps matching TRBD1 (6 bases). The CDR3 is made up of 15 amino acids. V was cut by 2 bases and J by 6 bases, with 17 bases left in between. Germline assignment: CDR1 SGDLS and CDR2 YYNGEE.